This record covers a single TCR beta chain. No antigen is known for it. Sequencing used immunoSEQ multiplex PCR; TCRdb keeps in-frame clones, though not all of them. The sample yields roughly 300,000 clones, 73% seen once. The source of the sample is a study of shared clonotypes between healthy human individuals. Study outcomes and limitations: Larger estimated richness was generally seen in naive subsets than in memory subsets.

CDR3 length: 14 amino acids. Germline V CDR1 and CDR2: SGHAT, FQDESV (reference sequence). V lost 2 bases, J lost 10 bases, and 6 bases stayed unmatched. Donors were healthy HIV-negative adults without recent acute infections or vaccinations. The rearrangement links TRBV11-1 to TRBJ2-1, with 9 bases fitting TRBD2. Sequenced material: memory CD4+ T cells sorted from blood. Noted subset: CD45RA-negative fraction. The clonotype originates from a man aged 25-45 years in good health. CDR3 loop: CASSLMTLAGEQFF. The CDR3 nucleotides are TGTGCCAGCAGCTTAATGACTCTAGCGGGAGAGCAGTTCTTC.